Following are 9 T cell receptor beta chains from one sample sequenced in a study of response to subunit inactivated influenza vaccine. TCRdb analysed the RT-PCR reads with MiXCR anew, one entry per CDR3 protein. The repertoire has 650,000 to 850,000 distinct CDR3 sequences, more than 11% of them found once; the top ten carry around 6.5%. Sequences were derived from PBMCs from blood, sampled approximately 15 days before vaccination. The receptors derive from a man aged 50 to 60 who received an inactivated influenza vaccine.

This chain connects TRBV11-3 to TRBJ1-1; D is unresolved. Trimming left V 5 bases short and J 3 bases short, with 10 bases between. The germline V gene encodes CDR1 SGHNT and CDR2 YENEEA. This CDR3 has 13 amino acids. CDR3 region: CASSQRVDTEAFF. DNA for the CDR3: TGTGCCAGCAGCCAGAGGGTGGACACTGAAGCTTTCTTT.

This clonotype was counted only a few times. CDR3 protein: CASSPTGTGYHTQYF. Here the CDR3 DNA reads TGTGCCAGCAGTCCTACCGGGACTGGCTATCATACGCAGTATTTT. The rearrangement joins TRBV14 to TRBJ2-3; maybe TRBD2 (6 bases). The germline V and J ends were trimmed by 6 bases and 7 bases, with 20 bases remaining between them. There are 15 residues in the CDR3. Germline V CDR1 and CDR2: SGHDN, FVKESK.

This clonotype was seen at least ten times. V gene TRBV20-1 combines with J gene TRBJ2-7, with TRBD1 matching over 9 bases. CDR3 length: 16 residues. Germline V gene sequence: CDR1 DFQATT, CDR2 SNEGSKA (reference sequence). V was clipped by 1 base and J by 4 bases; unmatched bases: 11. The CDR3 DNA reads as TGCAGTGCTAGAGGTACAGGGGGCTTCGCTTTTTACGAGCAGTACTTC. Its protein product is CSARGTGGFAFYEQYF.

The chain carries TRBV30 and TRBJ2-1; tentative D call: TRBD1 (6 bases). Between the trimmed V and J ends, which lost 4 bases and 3 bases, there was a span of 10 bases. This CDR3 spans 13 amino acids. Germline V gene sequence: CDR1 GTSNPN, CDR2 SVGIG (reference sequence). The CDR3 coding sequence is TGTGCCTGGATGGGACAAAACTACAATGAGCAGTTCTTC. Encoded protein: CAWMGQNYNEQFF.

This rearrangement joins TRBV21-1 to TRBJ2-1; the table names TRBD2, a call not compared with the DNA. TRBV21-1 is described as a pseudogene. The length of the CDR3 is 16 residues. CDR3 DNA: TGTGCCAGCAGCCAAAGCCCAAGCGGGTCCTACAATGAGCAGTTCTTC. This gives the protein CASSQSPSGSYNEQFF.

This clonotype was counted between two and nine times. The V call is TRBV27, the J call TRBJ2-1; 11 bases are shared with TRBD2. J was trimmed by 10 bases and V by 7 bases; bases with no gene match: 12. The germline CDR1 and CDR2 sequences are MNHEY and SMNVEV (reference sequence). This CDR3 contains 15 residues. The CDR3 region has the DNA TGTGCCAGCAAAGGGACTAGCGGAGCCCTCGGGGAGCAGTTCTTC. Its translation: CASKGTSGALGEQFF.

The chain carries TRBV6-1 and TRBJ2-1; 11 bases line up with TRBD2. Losses at the gene ends were 6 bases for V and 9 bases for J; bases not matched to a gene: 13. Per the germline V gene, CDR1 is MNHNS and CDR2 is SASEGT. The CDR3 is 16 residues long. CDR3 DNA sequence: TGTGCCAGCAGCCGGCAACTAGCGGGAGTGAAGGGTGAGCAGTTCTTC. As protein: CASSRQLAGVKGEQFF.

The CDR3 is CASSPRGAENTGELFF. CDR3 nucleotide sequence: TGTGCCAGCTCACCACGAGGAGCGGAGAACACCGGGGAGCTGTTTTTT. The V gene is TRBV18, the J gene TRBJ2-2; weak D call: TRBD2 (5 bases). Germline V gene lookup returns CDR1 KGHSH and CDR2 LQKENI. There are 16 residues in the CDR3. Trimming took off 1 base at V and 1 base at J, with 10 bases between the two ends.

This clonotype was detected a few times. V usage is TRBV5-1 and J usage is TRBJ2-2; 9 nucleotides agree with TRBD1. After removal of 0 bases from V and 13 bases from J, the junction contained 10 bases not matched to a gene. Germline V gene data show CDR1 as SGHRS and CDR2 as YFSETQ. The CDR3 spans 15 residues. CDR3 sequence (DNA): TGCGCCAGCAGCTTGGCCCACAGGGGGCCCGCGGGGCTGTTTTTT. This sequence encodes CASSLAHRGPAGLFF.